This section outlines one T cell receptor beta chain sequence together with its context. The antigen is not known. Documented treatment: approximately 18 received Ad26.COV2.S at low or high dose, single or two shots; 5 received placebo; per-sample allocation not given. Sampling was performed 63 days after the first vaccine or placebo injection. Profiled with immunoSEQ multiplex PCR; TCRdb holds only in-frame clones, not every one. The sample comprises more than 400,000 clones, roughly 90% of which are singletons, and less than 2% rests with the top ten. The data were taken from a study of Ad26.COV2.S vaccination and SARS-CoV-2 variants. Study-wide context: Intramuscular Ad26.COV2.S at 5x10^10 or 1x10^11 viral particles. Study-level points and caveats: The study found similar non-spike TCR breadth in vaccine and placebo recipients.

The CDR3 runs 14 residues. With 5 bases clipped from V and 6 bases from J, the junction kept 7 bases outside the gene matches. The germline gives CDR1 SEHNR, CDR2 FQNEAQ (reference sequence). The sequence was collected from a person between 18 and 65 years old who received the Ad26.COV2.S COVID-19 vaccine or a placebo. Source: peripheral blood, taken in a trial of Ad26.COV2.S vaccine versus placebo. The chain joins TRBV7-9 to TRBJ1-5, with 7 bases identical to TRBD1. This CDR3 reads CASSLRQGGQPQHF. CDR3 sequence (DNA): TGTGCCAGCAGCCTTAGACAGGGAGGTCAGCCCCAGCATTTT.